The T cell receptor (beta chain) described here comes from a study of T cell responses to AZD1222 COVID-19 vaccine. The assay was immunoSEQ multiplex PCR, and TCRdb's table has in-frame clones only and misses some. Of approximately 150,000 clones listed, more than 70% were seen once; the top ten hold roughly 1.5%. Remarks on this clone: What it recognizes is unknown.

Overall study results and limits: All repertoire sampling was performed exclusively after the peak T cell response.

The receptor was derived from an adult who received the AZD1222 COVID-19 vaccine. The specimen comprised peripheral blood, sampled 28 days after the second AZD1222 dose.

The chain's CDR3 is CATSDQQGGGYNEQFF. CDR3 bases: TGTGCCACCAGTGATCAACAGGGAGGAGGCTACAATGAGCAGTTCTTC. The chain couples TRBV24-1 to TRBJ2-1; TRBD1 or TRBD2 may be the D gene (6 bases each). Germline CDR1 reads KGHDR; CDR2 reads SFDVKD. The CDR3 totals 16 residues. The V and J ends lost 3 bases and 3 bases respectively, with 14 bases between them.